The 30 T cell receptor beta chains in this list originate from one sample, sequenced in a study of blood T cell repertoires in COVID-19. The repertoire was sequenced with immunoSEQ multiplex PCR; TCRdb's copy has only in-frame clones and lacks some. The sample lists some 120,000 clones, approximately 89% occurring once. The sample taken for sequencing was peripheral blood. Source of these receptors: a woman of 80 years or more with COVID-19, enrolled during active disease.

This clone was seen just once. The chain carries TRBV19 and TRBJ2-2; perhaps TRBD2 as D (6 bases). With 2 bases removed from V and 0 bases from J, the gap between germline ends came to 13 bases. This CDR3 has 17 amino acids. Germline CDR1 reads LNHDA; CDR2 reads SQIVND (reference sequence). CDR3 region: CASSISGVLANTGELFF. In DNA form, the CDR3 reads TGTGCCAGTAGTATATCGGGGGTCCTCGCGAACACCGGGGAGCTGTTTTTT.

V usage is TRBV24-1 and J usage is TRBJ2-2, with TRBD1 identical over 9 bases. There are 19 residues in the CDR3. With V trimmed by 5 bases and J by 6 bases, 18 bases remained unmatched. Germline V gene lookup returns CDR1 KGHDR and CDR2 SFDVKD. The CDR3, as DNA: TGTGCCACCAGTGCTACCCTCCATGACCCCGGGACAGGGTCCGGGGAGCTGTTTTTT. Its protein is CATSATLHDPGTGSGELFF.

The rearrangement joins TRBV7-2 to TRBJ2-7; 10 bases line up with TRBD1. Germline trimming cut 3 bases from V and 4 bases from J; bases unmatched to any gene: 15. Germline V gene data show CDR1 as SGHTA and CDR2 as FQGNSA. CDR3 length: 18 amino acids. The CDR3 is CASSFSRERDRGVYEQYF. CDR3 bases: TGTGCCAGCAGCTTCTCCAGAGAGAGGGACAGGGGAGTTTACGAGCAGTACTTC.

The chain joins TRBV5-1 to TRBJ1-1, with TRBD1 matching over 9 bases. J lost 3 bases, V lost 4 bases, and 7 bases had no gene match. The CDR3 totals 15 residues. Germline V gene data show CDR1 as SGHRS and CDR2 as YFSETQ. The CDR3 loop reads CASSRGDRADTEAFF. The CDR3 DNA reads TGCGCCAGCAGCCGGGGGGACAGGGCCGACACTGAAGCTTTCTTT.

A few counts support this clone. The V and J genes are TRBV28 and TRBJ2-5, with a weak D call TRBD1 (6 bases). The CDR3 spans 17 residues. Trimming took 4 bases from V and 4 from J, leaving 22 bases between them. The V gene's germline CDR1 is MDHEN and CDR2 SYDVKM. CDR3 region: CASSSLSGDNLRETQYF. CDR3 coding DNA: TGTGCCAGCAGTTCCCTAAGTGGGGACAATCTACGAGAGACCCAGTACTTC. Combining the CDR3 with reference TRBV28 and TRBJ2-5 gives the whole variable domain DVKVTQSSRYLVKRTGEKVFLECVQDMDHENMFWYRQDPGLGLRLIYFSYDVKMKEKGDIPEGYSVSREKKERFSLILESASTNQTSMYLCASSSLSGDNLRETQYFGPGTRLLVL.

J is TRBJ1-1 and V is TRBV29-1; 7 nucleotides line up with TRBD1. The ends lost 7 bases at V and 1 base at J; junction bases unmatched: 3. Per the germline V gene, CDR1 is SQVTM and CDR2 is ANQGSEA. CDR3 length equals 12 residues. CDR3 loop: CSAQGGNTEAFF. In DNA form, the CDR3 reads TGCAGCGCCCAGGGGGGGAACACTGAAGCTTTCTTT.

This chain links TRBV29-1 with TRBJ2-1, with TRBD2 matching 13 bases. From germline, CDR1 is SQVTM and CDR2 ANQGSEA. Trimming at V came to 4 bases and at J to 0 bases, leaving 6 bases not matched to a gene. The CDR3 runs to 17 residues. For the CDR3, the DNA is TGCAGCGTTGGGGGACTAGCGGGAATCAGCTCCTACAATGAGCAGTTCTTC. Translated: CSVGGLAGISSYNEQFF.

The rearrangement links TRBV3-1 (or the pseudogene TRBV3-2) to TRBJ1-2; 11 bases match TRBD1. CDR1 and CDR2 from the germline V gene are LGHDT and YNNKEL (reference sequence). The V and J ends lost 0 bases and 7 bases, in that order; junction bases with no gene match: 7. CDR3 length equals 16 residues. In DNA form, the CDR3 reads TGTGCCAGCAGCCAAGAAGGACAGGGGGCGTTAGGTGGCTACACCTTC. It encodes CASSQEGQGALGGYTF.

V and J are TRBV7-7 and TRBJ1-3, with TRBD1 identical over 10 bases. Germline CDR1 reads SSHAT; CDR2 reads FNYEAQ (reference sequence). The trim removed 5 bases at V and 7 bases at J, leaving 8 bases unmatched. The CDR3 spans 15 residues. CDR3 in amino acids: CASSPGTGAGNTIYF. In DNA, the CDR3 is TGTGCCAGCAGCCCCGGGACAGGGGCGGGGAACACCATATATTTT.

The rearrangement uses TRBV5-6 and TRBJ2-7; D might be TRBD2 (5 bases). V shed 3 bases and J shed 6 bases, with 10 bases lying between them. Germline CDR1 SGHDT, CDR2 YYEEEE. The CDR3 is 12 residues long. The CDR3 spells CASSSVRGEQYF. CDR3 coding DNA: TGTGCCAGCAGCTCCGTTCGGGGCGAGCAGTACTTC.

The chain couples TRBV27 to TRBJ2-7; D perhaps matches TRBD1 (6 bases). Trimming shortened V by 5 bases and J by 3 bases, and 17 bases separated the two germline ends. This CDR3 region has 15 residues. Germline V lookup: CDR1 MNHEY, CDR2 SMNVEV (reference sequence). The DNA of the CDR3 is TGTGCCAGCAGTGCGACAGGCGTCATAAACTACGAGCAGTACTTC. Its protein is CASSATGVINYEQYF.

The chain joins TRBV4-2 to TRBJ2-1; 12 bases fit TRBD2. The germline V gene encodes CDR1 LGHNA and CDR2 YNFKEQ. With 0 bases clipped from V and 8 bases from J, the junction kept 11 bases outside the gene matches. This CDR3 has 18 amino acids. CDR3 region: CASSQDLGQLAGGYEQFF. Here the CDR3 DNA reads TGTGCCAGCAGCCAAGACCTGGGGCAACTAGCGGGAGGATATGAGCAGTTCTTC.

The V gene is TRBV10-3, the J gene TRBJ1-5; D is undetermined. Germline V gene sequence: CDR1 ENHRY, CDR2 SYGVKD. The CDR3 is 15 residues long. Trimming took off 5 bases at V and 0 bases at J, with 11 bases between the two ends. CDR3 sequence: CAISLEMGSNQPQHF. The DNA of the CDR3 is TGTGCCATCAGTTTGGAGATGGGTAGCAATCAGCCCCAGCATTTT.

The chain couples TRBV4-1 to TRBJ1-1; unclear D gene. CDR3 length: 13 residues. Germline CDR1 is MGHRA and CDR2 is YSYEKL. V shed 0 bases and J shed 8 bases, with 10 bases lying between them. The CDR3 region has the DNA TGCGCCAGCAGCCAAGATCCTATCGGGGAAGCTTTCTTT. This translates into CASSQDPIGEAFF.

This chain uses TRBV5-1 with TRBJ2-3, with a weak D call TRBD2 (5 bases). The V end was cut by 0 bases, the J end by 3 bases, with 11 bases between. Per germline, CDR1 SGHRS and CDR2 YFSETQ. This CDR3 is 15 amino acids long. CDR3 coding DNA: TGCGCCAGCAGCTTGGTGGGAGAGAGAACAGATACGCAGTATTTT. It yields the protein CASSLVGERTDTQYF.

V is TRBV7-3 and J is TRBJ2-3, with 7 bases matching TRBD2. V lost 5 bases, J lost 8 bases, and 7 bases stayed unmatched. Germline V gene data show CDR1 as SGHTA and CDR2 as FQGTGA. This CDR3 region has 13 residues. The CDR3 DNA reads as TGTGCCAGCAGCCTAGGGACTATCGGTACGCAGTATTTT. Translation gives CASSLGTIGTQYF.

The CDR3 loop reads CASSAGQGPDTEAFF. The CDR3 DNA is TGTGCCAGCAGCGCCGGACAGGGTCCGGACACTGAAGCTTTCTTT. The gene calls are TRBV9 and TRBJ1-1, with 8 nucleotides matching TRBD1. V shed 3 bases, J shed 3 bases, and the junction held 7 bases outside the gene matches. The CDR3 runs 15 residues. CDR1 and CDR2 (germline): SGDLS, YYNGEE.

The V and J genes are TRBV5-1 and TRBJ2-5; tentatively, D is TRBD1 (6 bases). Germline CDR1 reads SGHRS; CDR2 reads YFSETQ. V lost 0 bases, J lost 2 bases, and 17 bases lay in between. This CDR3 is built from 17 residues. This CDR3 is CASSLDLGGWGQETQYF. As DNA, the CDR3 is TGCGCCAGCAGCTTGGATTTAGGGGGATGGGGACAAGAGACCCAGTACTTC.

The chain links TRBV4-1 to TRBJ2-3; TRBD1 matches 8 bases. V dropped 3 bases and J dropped 0; count of bases not matched to a gene: 8. The CDR3 runs to 17 residues. The germline V gene has CDR1 MGHRA and CDR2 YSYEKL. As DNA, the CDR3 is TGCGCCAGCAGCCATGCCCGACAGGGGTCTAGCACAGATACGCAGTATTTT. It is translated as CASSHARQGSSTDTQYF.

J is TRBJ2-2 and V is TRBV9, with TRBD2 matching over 13 bases. Unmatched junction bases numbered 2, after V lost 0 bases and J lost 6 bases. The length of the CDR3 is 16 residues. Germline CDR1 is SGDLS and CDR2 is YYNGEE. CDR3 loop: CASSVGTSGSPGELFF. The DNA for the CDR3 is TGTGCCAGCAGCGTAGGGACTAGCGGGAGTCCCGGGGAGCTGTTTTTT.

V is TRBV5-4 and J is TRBJ2-7; 7 positions agree with TRBD1. The J segment lost 1 base and the V segment lost 4 bases, leaving 5 bases of the junction unmatched. The CDR3 is made up of 14 amino acids. Per the germline V gene, CDR1 is SGHNT and CDR2 is YYREEE (reference sequence). The chain's CDR3 is CASSRPDRSYEQYF. The CDR3 DNA reads as TGTGCCAGCAGCCGACCGGACAGGTCCTACGAGCAGTACTTC.

This sequence joins TRBV11-1 and TRBJ2-3; D may be TRBD1 (8 bases). Germline loops: CDR1 SGHAT, CDR2 FQDESV (reference sequence). The CDR3 length is 14 residues. V was pared by 3 bases and J by 5 bases, with 12 bases between. The CDR3 DNA is TGTGCCAGCAGCTTGGACAGGGAGGGAGATACGCAGTATTTT. It is translated as CASSLDREGDTQYF.

The rearrangement joins TRBV2 to TRBJ2-3, with D perhaps matching TRBD1 (5 bases). The CDR3 totals 13 residues. Germline loops: CDR1 SNHLY, CDR2 FYNNEI. Between the trimmed V and J ends, which lost 7 bases and 4 bases, there was a span of 12 bases. CDR3 nucleotide sequence: TGTGCCAGCATGGGGTGGGGCGCAGATACGCAGTATTTT. It yields the protein CASMGWGADTQYF.

This chain links TRBV5-5 with TRBJ1-6; no firm D call. V was pared by 3 bases and J by 7 bases, with 14 bases between. The CDR3 loop spans 15 amino acids. CDR1 and CDR2 from the germline V gene are SGHKS and YYEKEE (reference sequence). The CDR3 DNA reads TGTGCCAGCAGCTACGACCGGGATAAAAATTCACCCCTCCACTTT. Protein product: CASSYDRDKNSPLHF.

V is TRBV3-1 (or the pseudogene TRBV3-2) and J is TRBJ2-2; 14 nucleotides line up with TRBD2. J was trimmed by 4 bases and V by 2 bases; bases with no gene match: 6. The CDR3 spans 18 residues. Germline values: CDR1 LGHDT, CDR2 YNNKEL (reference sequence). The CDR3 nucleotides read TGTGCCAGCAGCCAATGGGGGACTAGCGGGAGAGGCACCGGGGAGCTGTTTTTT. Translating gives CASSQWGTSGRGTGELFF.

The chain uses TRBV2 and TRBJ1-6; D perhaps matches TRBD1 (6 bases). Trimming cost V 5 bases and J 11 bases, with 19 bases left between them. CDR1 is SNHLY, CDR2 FYNNEI, per germline. The CDR3 spans 15 residues. CDR3 nucleotides: TGTGCCAGCAGTCCATCGGCCTCAGGGGTGGCACCCCTCCACTTT. This gives the protein CASSPSASGVAPLHF. Looking up the rest from reference TRBV2 and TRBJ1-6 gives the full variable domain: EPEVTQTPSHQVTQMGQEVILRCVPISNHLYFYWYRQILGQKVEFLVSFYNNEISEKSEIFDDQFSVERPDGSNFTLKIRSTKLEDSAMYFCASSPSASGVAPLHFGNGTRLTVT.

The chain carries TRBV18 and TRBJ2-1; 8 nucleotides align to TRBD1. The CDR3 loop spans 14 amino acids. Per the germline V gene, CDR1 is KGHSH and CDR2 is LQKENI. After removal of 3 bases from V and 10 bases from J, the junction contained 8 bases not matched to a gene. The chain's CDR3 is CASSPTGQGREQFF. The CDR3, as DNA: TGTGCCAGCTCACCGACAGGACAGGGACGCGAGCAGTTCTTC.

This chain's CDR3 is CASSLAGGSYNEQFF. CDR3 coding DNA: TGTGCCAGCAGTTTAGCGGGAGGATCCTACAATGAGCAGTTCTTC. The rearrangement joins TRBV28 to TRBJ2-1; 8 positions agree with TRBD2. J lost 1 base, V lost 2 bases, and 1 base had no gene match. The germline CDR1 and CDR2 sequences are MDHEN and SYDVKM. There are 15 residues in the CDR3.

There are a few counts of this clone. This rearrangement joins TRBV18 to TRBJ1-5; TRBD1 matches at 7 bases. The CDR3 is 14 amino acids. CDR1 and CDR2 (germline): KGHSH, LQKENI. V shed 2 bases, J shed 6 bases, and the junction held 4 bases outside the gene matches. The DNA for the CDR3 is TGTGCCAGCTCACCATCACAGGGGAGTCAGCCCCAGCATTTT. It translates to CASSPSQGSQPQHF.

The chain has TRBV2 and TRBJ2-1; 7 bases fit TRBD2. This CDR3 is 15 amino acids long. V lost 6 bases, J lost 4 bases, and 9 bases stayed unmatched. In germline, CDR1 is SNHLY, CDR2 FYNNEI. CDR3 protein: CASRPTASGYNEQFF. In DNA form, the CDR3 reads TGTGCCAGCAGGCCAACGGCTAGCGGATACAATGAGCAGTTCTTC.